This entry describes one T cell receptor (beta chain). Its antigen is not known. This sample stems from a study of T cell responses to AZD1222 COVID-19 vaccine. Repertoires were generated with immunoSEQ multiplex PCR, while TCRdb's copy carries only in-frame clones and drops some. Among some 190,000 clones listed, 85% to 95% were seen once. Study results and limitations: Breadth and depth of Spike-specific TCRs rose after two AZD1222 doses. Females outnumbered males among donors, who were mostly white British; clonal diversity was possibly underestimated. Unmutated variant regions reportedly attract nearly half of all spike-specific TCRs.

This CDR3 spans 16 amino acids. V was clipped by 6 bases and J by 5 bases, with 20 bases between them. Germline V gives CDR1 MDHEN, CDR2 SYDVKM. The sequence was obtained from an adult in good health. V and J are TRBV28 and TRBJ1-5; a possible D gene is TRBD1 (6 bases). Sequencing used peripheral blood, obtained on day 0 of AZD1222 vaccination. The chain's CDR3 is CASRRLGRGIDQPQHF. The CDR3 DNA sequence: TGTGCCAGCAGACGGCTGGGCAGGGGAATTGATCAGCCCCAGCATTTT. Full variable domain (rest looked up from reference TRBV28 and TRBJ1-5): DVKVTQSSRYLVKRTGEKVFLECVQDMDHENMFWYRQDPGLGLRLIYFSYDVKMKEKGDIPEGYSVSREKKERFSLILESASTNQTSMYLCASRRLGRGIDQPQHFGDGTRLSIL.